Reported below is one TCR beta chain. Its antigen remains unknown. The CDR3 length is 15 residues. Trimming took 4 bases from V and 4 from J, leaving 17 bases between them. Germline values: CDR1 SGHDT, CDR2 YYEEEE. This sample stems from a study of somatic mutations in cytotoxic T cells in rheumatoid arthritis. Whole-study context: The researchers flow-sorted some T-cell populations stained with V beta antibodies and got nearly 100% purity, and these included V beta1+ cells sequenced for TCRB. Study-wide points: The study found that the largest CD8+ clone exceeded 20% of CD8+ cells in 8 of 65 patients. CD8+ clonality rose with age in rheumatoid arthritis patients, unlike in healthy controls. Age-matched healthy controls and rheumatoid arthritis patients had CD8+ T-cell clonality that did not differ significantly.

Assay: immunoSEQ multiplex PCR; the TCRdb copy retains only in-frame clones and omits some. Altogether 14,000 or so clones are present, under 80% being singletons, with the ten largest covering more than 13%. Sequenced sample: CD8+ T cells sorted from blood. The source of this sequence is an adult with rheumatoid arthritis. This chain joins TRBV5-6 and TRBJ1-2, with D perhaps matching TRBD1 (5 bases). This chain's CDR3 is CASSPGEGRIYGYTF. The DNA of the CDR3 is TGTGCCAGCAGCCCGGGAGAGGGGCGGATCTATGGCTACACCTTC.